This T cell receptor beta chain was recovered during a study of blood T cells in healthy people across ages. Background on the study: Capturing about one barcoded beta molecule per two T cells was achieved by template switching.

In the case of this clonotype: The antigen is undetermined.

General study points: Long-lived and aged donors differed, with more naive CD4+ cells and higher diversity in the long-lived.

Healthy Caucasian individuals from Russia aged about 6 to 95 were enrolled as donors. Each sample provided at least 6 micrograms of extracted total RNA. It was with a sample-barcoded 5' primer and a J-beta primer mix that a second PCR of roughly 7 to 12 cycles was run. TCRdb itself ran the 5' RACE reads through MiXCR, one entry per CDR3 protein. The table includes about 1.4 million distinct CDR3 sequences, almost 60% detected once. Germline V CDR1 and CDR2: LGHDT, YNNKEL (reference sequence). The CDR3 has 14 residues. Trimming removed 3 bases at V and 4 bases at J, with 9 bases between. The specimen sequenced was blood. This chain links TRBV3-1 with TRBJ1-4; D is ambiguous. The TCR was taken from a man aged 18 to 29 in good health. The CDR3 here is CASSHKGFNEKLFF. Written as DNA, the CDR3 is TGTGCCAGCAGCCACAAGGGATTTAATGAAAAACTGTTTTTT.